This T cell receptor beta chain was captured by sequencing in a study of glioma-infiltrating T cells. Study summary: Around 1 million peripheral T cells were targeted at roughly 4.5- to 11-fold coverage.

Trimming left V 6 bases short and J 2 bases short, with 9 bases between. Germline values: CDR1 MNHNS, CDR2 SASEGT. The length of the CDR3 is 13 residues. This clonotype was seen many times. The iRepertoire nested amplicon-rescue multiplex PCR amplified TCR alpha and beta CDR3s from RNA. TCRdb re-called the multiplex PCR reads through MiXCR, storing one row per CDR3 protein. The table includes about 410,000 distinct CDR3 sequences, about 40% detected once. The chain employs TRBV6-1 and TRBJ2-3, with D uncertain. This TCR came from a human donor with low-grade glioma or glioblastoma, undergoing nonglioma brain surgery, or in good health (not recorded which). The sample was glioma tissue, nonneoplastic brain tissue, or PBMCs (not recorded which). CDR3: CASRALLTDTQYF. The DNA for the CDR3 is TGTGCCAGCAGAGCGCTTCTCACAGATACGCAGTATTTT.